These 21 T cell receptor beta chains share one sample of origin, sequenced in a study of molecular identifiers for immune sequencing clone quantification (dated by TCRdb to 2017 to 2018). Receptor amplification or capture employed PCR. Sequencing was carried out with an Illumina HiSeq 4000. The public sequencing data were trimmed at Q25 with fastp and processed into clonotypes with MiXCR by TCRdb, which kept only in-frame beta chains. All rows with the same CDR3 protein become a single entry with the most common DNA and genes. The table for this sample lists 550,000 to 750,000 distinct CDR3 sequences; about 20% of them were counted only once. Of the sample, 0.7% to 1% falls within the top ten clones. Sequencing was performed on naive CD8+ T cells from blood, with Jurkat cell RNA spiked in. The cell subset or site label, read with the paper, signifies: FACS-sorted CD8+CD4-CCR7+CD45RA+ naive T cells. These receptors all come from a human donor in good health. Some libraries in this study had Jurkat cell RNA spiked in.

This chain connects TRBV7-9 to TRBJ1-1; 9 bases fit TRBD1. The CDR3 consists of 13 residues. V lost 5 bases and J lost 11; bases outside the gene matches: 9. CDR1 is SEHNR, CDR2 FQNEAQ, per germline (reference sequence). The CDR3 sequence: CASSPGDRVRAFF. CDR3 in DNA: TGTGCCAGCAGCCCCGGGGACAGGGTACGCGCTTTCTTT.

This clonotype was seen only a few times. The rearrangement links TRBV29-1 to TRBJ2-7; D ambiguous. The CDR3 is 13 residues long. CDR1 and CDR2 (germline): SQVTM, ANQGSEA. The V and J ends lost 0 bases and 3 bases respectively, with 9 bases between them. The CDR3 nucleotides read TGCAGCGTTGAAGACCAGAAAAGCTACGAGCAGTACTTC. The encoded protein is CSVEDQKSYEQYF.

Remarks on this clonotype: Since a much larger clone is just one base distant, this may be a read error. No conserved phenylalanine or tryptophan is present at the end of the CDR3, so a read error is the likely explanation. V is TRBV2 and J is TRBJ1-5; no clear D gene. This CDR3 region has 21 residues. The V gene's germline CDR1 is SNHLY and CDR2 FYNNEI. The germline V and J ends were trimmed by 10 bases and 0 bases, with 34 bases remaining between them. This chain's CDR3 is CAITGQVQNMWWVYSNQPQHL. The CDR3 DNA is TGTGCCATAACCGGGCAGGTCCAGAATATGTGGTGGGTCTATAGCAATCAGCCCCAGCATTTG.

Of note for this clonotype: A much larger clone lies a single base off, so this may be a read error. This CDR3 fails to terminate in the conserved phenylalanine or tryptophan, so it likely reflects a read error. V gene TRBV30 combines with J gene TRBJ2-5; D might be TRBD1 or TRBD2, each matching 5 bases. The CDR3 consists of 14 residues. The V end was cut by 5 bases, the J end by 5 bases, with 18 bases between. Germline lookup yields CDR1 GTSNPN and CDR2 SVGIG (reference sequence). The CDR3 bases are TGTGCCTGGTCCCTCCGGGGCAGGGATGAGACCCAGTACCTC. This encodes CAWSLRGRDETQYL.

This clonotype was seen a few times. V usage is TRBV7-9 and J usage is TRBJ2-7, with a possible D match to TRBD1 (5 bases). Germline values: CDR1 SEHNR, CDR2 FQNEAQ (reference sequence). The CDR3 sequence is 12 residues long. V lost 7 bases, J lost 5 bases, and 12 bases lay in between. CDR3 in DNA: TGTGCCAGCACCGACAGTTCCAACGAGCAGTACTTC. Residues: CASTDSSNEQYF.

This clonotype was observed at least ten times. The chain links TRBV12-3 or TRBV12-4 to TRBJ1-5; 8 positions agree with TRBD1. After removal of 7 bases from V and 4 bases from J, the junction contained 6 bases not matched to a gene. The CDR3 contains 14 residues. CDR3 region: CASTFGQGNQPQHF. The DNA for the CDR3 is TGTGCCAGCACCTTTGGACAGGGTAATCAGCCCCAGCATTTT.

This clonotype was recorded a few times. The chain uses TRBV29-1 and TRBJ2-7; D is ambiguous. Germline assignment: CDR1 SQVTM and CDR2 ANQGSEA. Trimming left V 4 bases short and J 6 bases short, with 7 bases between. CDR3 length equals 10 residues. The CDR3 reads CSVVWVEQYF. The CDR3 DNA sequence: TGCAGCGTTGTTTGGGTCGAGCAGTACTTC.

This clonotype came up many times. The CDR3 DNA follows: TGTGCCAGCCGAGTGCTCGGACAGGGTTCTACCGGGGAGCTGTTTTTT. Amino acid sequence: CASRVLGQGSTGELFF. The chain couples TRBV28 to TRBJ2-2, with 8 positions matching TRBD1. The germline V gene encodes CDR1 MDHEN and CDR2 SYDVKM. After removal of 8 bases from V and 5 bases from J, the junction contained 13 bases not matched to a gene. The CDR3 length is 16 residues.

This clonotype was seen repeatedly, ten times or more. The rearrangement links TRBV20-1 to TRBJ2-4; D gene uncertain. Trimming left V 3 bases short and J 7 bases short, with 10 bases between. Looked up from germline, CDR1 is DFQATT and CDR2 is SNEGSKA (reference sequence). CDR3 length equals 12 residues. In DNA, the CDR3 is TGCAGTGCTAGTCCAGGAAGGAACATTCAGTACTTC. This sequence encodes CSASPGRNIQYF.

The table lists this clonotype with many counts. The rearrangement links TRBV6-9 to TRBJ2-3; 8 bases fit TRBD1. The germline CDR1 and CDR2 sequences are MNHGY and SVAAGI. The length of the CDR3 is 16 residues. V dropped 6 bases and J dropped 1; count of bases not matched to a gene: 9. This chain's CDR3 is CASRNLRGRRTDTQYF. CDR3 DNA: TGTGCCAGCAGGAACCTCAGGGGGCGCCGCACAGATACGCAGTATTTT.

The CDR3 nucleotides are TGTGCCAGCAGCCTCGCAGGAATTGAAGCTTTCTTT. As protein: CASSLAGIEAFF. This sequence joins TRBV3-1 and TRBJ1-1; no firm D call. In germline, CDR1 is LGHDT, CDR2 YNNKEL (reference sequence). The CDR3 loop spans 12 amino acids. Trimming stripped 4 bases from V and 7 bases from J, with 10 bases between.

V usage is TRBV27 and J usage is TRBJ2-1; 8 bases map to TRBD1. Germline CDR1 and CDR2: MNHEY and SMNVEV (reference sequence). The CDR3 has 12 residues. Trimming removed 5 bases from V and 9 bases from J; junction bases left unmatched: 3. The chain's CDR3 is CASSPGGFEQFF. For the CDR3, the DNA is TGTGCCAGCAGTCCAGGGGGCTTTGAGCAGTTCTTC.

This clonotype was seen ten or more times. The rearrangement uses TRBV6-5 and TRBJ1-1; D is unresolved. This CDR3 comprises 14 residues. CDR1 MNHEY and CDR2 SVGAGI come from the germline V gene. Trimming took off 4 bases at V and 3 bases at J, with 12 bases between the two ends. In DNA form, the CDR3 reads TGTGCCAGCAGTTTAGGGCTCACAGACACTGAAGCTTTCTTT. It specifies CASSLGLTDTEAFF.

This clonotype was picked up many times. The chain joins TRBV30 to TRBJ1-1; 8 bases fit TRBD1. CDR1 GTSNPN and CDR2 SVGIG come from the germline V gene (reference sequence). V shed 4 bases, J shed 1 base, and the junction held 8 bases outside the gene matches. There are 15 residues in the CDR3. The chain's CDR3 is CAWIPTGAWNTEAFF. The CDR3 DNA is TGTGCCTGGATCCCGACAGGGGCGTGGAACACTGAAGCTTTCTTT.

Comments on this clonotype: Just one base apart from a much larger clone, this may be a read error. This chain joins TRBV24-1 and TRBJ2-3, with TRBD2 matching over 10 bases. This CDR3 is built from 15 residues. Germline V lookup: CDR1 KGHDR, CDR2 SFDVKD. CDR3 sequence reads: CATSERTSGTDMQYF. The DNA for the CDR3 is TGTGCCACCAGTGAGCGGACTAGCGGTACAGATATGCAGTATTTT.

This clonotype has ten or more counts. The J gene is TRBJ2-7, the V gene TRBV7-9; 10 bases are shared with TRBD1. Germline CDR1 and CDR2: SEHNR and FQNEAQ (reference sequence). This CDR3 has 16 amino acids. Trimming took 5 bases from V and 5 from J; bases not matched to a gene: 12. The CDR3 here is CASSPQLGQGSDEQYF. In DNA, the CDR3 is TGTGCCAGCAGCCCCCAGCTGGGACAGGGGTCTGACGAGCAGTACTTC.

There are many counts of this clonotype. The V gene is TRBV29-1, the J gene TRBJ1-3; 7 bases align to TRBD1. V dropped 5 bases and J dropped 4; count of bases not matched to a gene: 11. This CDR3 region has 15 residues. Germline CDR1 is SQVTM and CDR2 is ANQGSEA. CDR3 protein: CSVNGVDRAGNTIYF. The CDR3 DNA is TGCAGCGTTAACGGGGTTGACAGGGCGGGAAACACCATATATTTT.

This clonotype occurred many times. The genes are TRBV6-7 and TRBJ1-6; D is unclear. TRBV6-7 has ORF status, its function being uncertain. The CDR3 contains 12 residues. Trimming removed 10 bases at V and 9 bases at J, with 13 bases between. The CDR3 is CAIRKECSPLHF. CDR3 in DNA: TGTGCCATCAGAAAGGAATGTTCACCCCTCCACTTT.

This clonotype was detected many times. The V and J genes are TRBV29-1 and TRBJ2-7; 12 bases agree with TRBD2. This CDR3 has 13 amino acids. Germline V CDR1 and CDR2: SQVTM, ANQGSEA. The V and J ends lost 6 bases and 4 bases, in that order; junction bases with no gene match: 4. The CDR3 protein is CSVPGLAGYEQYF. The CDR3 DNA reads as TGCAGCGTCCCGGGACTAGCGGGTTACGAGCAGTACTTC.

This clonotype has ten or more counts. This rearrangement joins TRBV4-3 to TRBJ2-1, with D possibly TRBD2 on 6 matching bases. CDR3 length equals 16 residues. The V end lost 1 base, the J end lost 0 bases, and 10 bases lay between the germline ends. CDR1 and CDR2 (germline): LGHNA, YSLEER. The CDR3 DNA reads TGCGCCAGCAGCCAAGGTTCCGGGAGCTCCTACAATGAGCAGTTCTTC. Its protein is CASSQGSGSSYNEQFF.

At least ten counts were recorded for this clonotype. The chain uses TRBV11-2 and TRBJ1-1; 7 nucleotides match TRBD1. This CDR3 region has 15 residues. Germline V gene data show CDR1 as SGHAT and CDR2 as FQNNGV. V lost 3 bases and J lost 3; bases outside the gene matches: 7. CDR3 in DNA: TGTGCCAGCAGCTTGCACCGGGACAGCTACACTGAAGCTTTCTTT. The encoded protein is CASSLHRDSYTEAFF.